Listed below are T cell receptor beta chains from one sample, sequenced in a study of T cell responses to AZD1222 COVID-19 vaccine. Assay: immunoSEQ multiplex PCR; the TCRdb copy retains only in-frame clones and omits some. Of about 66,000 clones in the sample, roughly 80% were seen once. Specimen: peripheral blood, collected 28 days after the second AZD1222 dose. All receptors derive from an adult who received the AZD1222 COVID-19 vaccine. The CDR3 runs from the conserved cysteine through the conserved F or W. Fields, in order: D gene, clone size, J gene, V gene, CDR3 DNA, CDR3 protein. D genes are given only for firm matches. Some rows mark clone size as missing; the rest say once, few, many or name a class of expanded clone.

d_gene: .
abundance: few
j_gene: TRBJ1-3
v_gene: TRBV16
CDR3nt: TGTGCCAGCAGCCAGGGCGCCTCTGGAAACACCATATATTTT
CDR3aa: CASSQGASGNTIYF

d_gene: .
abundance: .
j_gene: TRBJ2-1
v_gene: TRBV30
CDR3nt: TGTGCCTGGAGCATTCAGAGCGGGCAGTTCTTC
CDR3aa: CAWSIQSGQFF

d_gene: .
abundance: .
j_gene: TRBJ2-7
v_gene: TRBV11-3
CDR3nt: TGTGCCAGCAGCTTAGGGCGGGGCCTCTCCTACGAGCAGTACTTC
CDR3aa: CASSLGRGLSYEQYF

d_gene: .
abundance: .
j_gene: TRBJ1-1
v_gene: TRBV7-2
CDR3nt: TGTGCCAGCAAAGTGCGGGGGTCGGCGAACACTGAAGCTTTCTTT
CDR3aa: CASKVRGSANTEAFF

d_gene: .
abundance: .
j_gene: TRBJ2-3
v_gene: TRBV5-6
CDR3nt: TGTGCCAGCAGCTTCCGGACGGCAGCTTCTAGCACAGATACGCAGTATTTT
CDR3aa: CASSFRTAASSTDTQYF

d_gene: TRBD2
abundance: .
j_gene: TRBJ2-3
v_gene: TRBV10-3
CDR3nt: TGTGCCATCAGCGAAAGACTAGCGGGGGAGCTCTCCACAGATACGCAGTATTTT
CDR3aa: CAISERLAGELSTDTQYF

d_gene: TRBD1
abundance: once
j_gene: TRBJ1-3
v_gene: TRBV4-2
CDR3nt: TGTGCCAGCAGCCCCGACCGGGGAGGGGGCTTTGGAAACACCATATATTTT
CDR3aa: CASSPDRGGGFGNTIYF

d_gene: .
abundance: .
j_gene: TRBJ1-6
v_gene: TRBV2
CDR3nt: TGTGCCAGCAGAAACCTGGCAGGCGCTTCACCCCTCCACTTT
CDR3aa: CASRNLAGASPLHF

d_gene: TRBD1
abundance: many
j_gene: TRBJ1-2
v_gene: TRBV28
CDR3nt: TGTGCCAGCGGGAGACAGGGGGAATATGGCTACACCTTC
CDR3aa: CASGRQGEYGYTF

d_gene: .
abundance: .
j_gene: TRBJ1-2
v_gene: TRBV18
CDR3nt: TGTGCCAGCTCACTTTCCGTGGGACCGAGGGACAATGGCTACACCTTC
CDR3aa: CASSLSVGPRDNGYTF

d_gene: .
abundance: .
j_gene: TRBJ1-4
v_gene: TRBV24-1
CDR3nt: TGTGCCACCAGTGGGGGTCGCAATGATGGAACTAATGAAAAACTGTTTTTT
CDR3aa: CATSGGRNDGTNEKLFF

d_gene: .
abundance: .
j_gene: TRBJ1-2
v_gene: TRBV29-1
CDR3nt: TGCAGCGTTGAATCCGGGTATGGCTACACCTTC
CDR3aa: CSVESGYGYTF

d_gene: .
abundance: .
j_gene: TRBJ2-3
v_gene: TRBV7-3
CDR3nt: TGTGCCAGCAGCCCCAAGGGGGGGGAAGGGACGCAGTATTTT
CDR3aa: CASSPKGGEGTQYF

d_gene: .
abundance: .
j_gene: TRBJ1-2
v_gene: TRBV2
CDR3nt: TGTGCCAGCAGTTTGGGGCAGGGAGCGAACTATGGCTACACCTTC
CDR3aa: CASSLGQGANYGYTF

d_gene: TRBD1
abundance: .
j_gene: TRBJ1-1
v_gene: TRBV25-1
CDR3nt: TGTGCCAGCAGTGAATGGGGACAGACGGGAGAAGCTTTCTTT
CDR3aa: CASSEWGQTGEAFF

d_gene: .
abundance: .
j_gene: TRBJ2-3
v_gene: TRBV7-2
CDR3nt: TGTGCCAGCAGCTTAGGACAGGTTTGGGCAGATACGCAGTATTTT
CDR3aa: CASSLGQVWADTQYF

d_gene: .
abundance: once
j_gene: TRBJ2-7
v_gene: TRBV2
CDR3nt: TGTGCCAGCAGTGACCCCAGGGGACCCTACGAGCAGTACTTC
CDR3aa: CASSDPRGPYEQYF

d_gene: TRBD1
abundance: .
j_gene: TRBJ1-1
v_gene: TRBV3-1/TRBV3-2
CDR3nt: TGTGCCAGCAGCCCCCGGACAGGGGGCGAAGCTTTCTTT
CDR3aa: CASSPRTGGEAFF

d_gene: TRBD1
abundance: .
j_gene: TRBJ2-2
v_gene: TRBV5-6
CDR3nt: TGTGCCAGCAGGTCGACAGGGGCGAACACCGGGGAGCTGTTTTTT
CDR3aa: CASRSTGANTGELFF

d_gene: .
abundance: .
j_gene: TRBJ1-6
v_gene: TRBV18
CDR3nt: TGTGCCAGCTCACGAGAGAATAGTCCCTATAATTCACCCCTCCACTTT
CDR3aa: CASSRENSPYNSPLHF

d_gene: .
abundance: .
j_gene: TRBJ2-2
v_gene: TRBV7-2
CDR3nt: TGTGCCAGCAGCACAGGCTATGAGACCGGGGAGCTGTTTTTT
CDR3aa: CASSTGYETGELFF

d_gene: TRBD1
abundance: few
j_gene: TRBJ2-5
v_gene: TRBV19
CDR3nt: TGTGCCAGTAGTATTTCGGGACAGGGGTGGGAGACCCAGTACTTC
CDR3aa: CASSISGQGWETQYF

d_gene: .
abundance: .
j_gene: TRBJ2-7
v_gene: TRBV6-5
CDR3nt: TGTGCCAGCAGCCTAGATTTTACCTACGAGCAGTACTTC
CDR3aa: CASSLDFTYEQYF

d_gene: .
abundance: .
j_gene: TRBJ1-5
v_gene: TRBV12-3/TRBV12-4
CDR3nt: TGTGCCAGCAGTTTATCGATCTGGCAGCCCCAGCATTTT
CDR3aa: CASSLSIWQPQHF

d_gene: .
abundance: .
j_gene: TRBJ2-7
v_gene: TRBV12-3/TRBV12-4
CDR3nt: TGTGCCAGCAGTTCTCCCAAGGAGCAGTACTTC
CDR3aa: CASSSPKEQYF

d_gene: .
abundance: .
j_gene: TRBJ1-2
v_gene: TRBV19
CDR3nt: TGTGCCAGCCGATCAATGGGGCCTAACTATGGCTACACCTTC
CDR3aa: CASRSMGPNYGYTF

d_gene: .
abundance: .
j_gene: TRBJ1-2
v_gene: TRBV2
CDR3nt: TGTGCCAGCAGTCCGGGACAAGAAAACCCCTACACCTTC
CDR3aa: CASSPGQENPYTF

d_gene: TRBD2
abundance: .
j_gene: TRBJ2-3
v_gene: TRBV13
CDR3nt: TGTGCCAGCAGCTTTCGGACTAGCGGCCGCACAGATACGCAGTATTTT
CDR3aa: CASSFRTSGRTDTQYF

d_gene: .
abundance: .
j_gene: TRBJ1-5
v_gene: TRBV19
CDR3nt: TGTGCCGGGGCCGAGGGGAGCAATCAGCCCCAGCATTTT
CDR3aa: CAGAEGSNQPQHF

d_gene: .
abundance: .
j_gene: TRBJ2-7
v_gene: TRBV7-8
CDR3nt: TGTGCCAGCACCCACCAGAGGCGTTCGGACGAGCAGTACTTC
CDR3aa: CASTHQRRSDEQYF

d_gene: .
abundance: .
j_gene: TRBJ2-7
v_gene: TRBV7-9
CDR3nt: TGTGCCAGCAGCCCCCGGGCAGGTGGAGCACCGCAGTACTTC
CDR3aa: CASSPRAGGAPQYF

d_gene: .
abundance: .
j_gene: TRBJ2-7
v_gene: TRBV12-3/TRBV12-4
CDR3nt: TGTGCCAGCAGTTTATACAGCTCCTACGAGCAGTACTTC
CDR3aa: CASSLYSSYEQYF

d_gene: .
abundance: .
j_gene: TRBJ1-1
v_gene: TRBV2
CDR3nt: TGTGCCAGCAGTGACAGCTACACTGAAGCTTTCTTT
CDR3aa: CASSDSYTEAFF

d_gene: .
abundance: .
j_gene: TRBJ2-1
v_gene: TRBV10-3
CDR3nt: TGTGCCATCAGTAGAGACTACAATGAGCAGTTCTTC
CDR3aa: CAISRDYNEQFF

d_gene: TRBD1
abundance: once
j_gene: TRBJ2-7
v_gene: TRBV5-1
CDR3nt: TGCGCCAGCAGCTTGGGTCAGGGACAGAACTCCTACGAGCAGTACTTC
CDR3aa: CASSLGQGQNSYEQYF

d_gene: .
abundance: .
j_gene: TRBJ1-1
v_gene: TRBV11-1
CDR3nt: TGTGCCAGCAGCCCGAGCCGGGGCGCGGTTGAAGCTTTCTTT
CDR3aa: CASSPSRGAVEAFF

d_gene: .
abundance: few
j_gene: TRBJ1-2
v_gene: TRBV7-2
CDR3nt: TGTGCCAGCAGCTTGGACAATAACTATGGCTACACCTTC
CDR3aa: CASSLDNNYGYTF

d_gene: TRBD1
abundance: .
j_gene: TRBJ2-5
v_gene: TRBV7-2
CDR3nt: TGTGCCAGCAGCTCTCCCGGGACAGTGGAAGAGACCCAGTACTTC
CDR3aa: CASSSPGTVEETQYF

d_gene: TRBD1
abundance: few
j_gene: TRBJ1-2
v_gene: TRBV3-1/TRBV3-2
CDR3nt: TGTGCCAGCAGCCTCCTGACAGGGGCTGAGAGTGGCTACACCTTC
CDR3aa: CASSLLTGAESGYTF

d_gene: TRBD1
abundance: .
j_gene: TRBJ1-1
v_gene: TRBV7-2
CDR3nt: TGTGCCAGCAGCTTAGACAGGGGGCTCAACACTGAAGCTTTCTTT
CDR3aa: CASSLDRGLNTEAFF

d_gene: .
abundance: .
j_gene: TRBJ1-2
v_gene: TRBV4-2
CDR3nt: TGTGCCAGCAGCTCAACACACACGACAGGCTATGGCTACACCTTC
CDR3aa: CASSSTHTTGYGYTF

d_gene: .
abundance: few
j_gene: TRBJ2-7
v_gene: TRBV18
CDR3nt: TGTGCCAGCTCACCACCGGCAGGTGAGCAGTACTTC
CDR3aa: CASSPPAGEQYF

d_gene: .
abundance: .
j_gene: TRBJ1-1
v_gene: TRBV5-4
CDR3nt: TGTGCCAGCAGCTTGGGCAAATCAGCTTTCTTT
CDR3aa: CASSLGKSAFF

d_gene: .
abundance: .
j_gene: TRBJ2-7
v_gene: TRBV28
CDR3nt: TGTGCCAGCAGTTCCCCTTCCGAGCAGTACTTC
CDR3aa: CASSSPSEQYF

d_gene: .
abundance: few
j_gene: TRBJ2-2
v_gene: TRBV7-9
CDR3nt: TGTGCCAGCAGCTATAGCGGCTCCACCGGGGAGCTGTTTTTT
CDR3aa: CASSYSGSTGELFF

d_gene: .
abundance: few
j_gene: TRBJ1-6
v_gene: TRBV2
CDR3nt: TGTGCCAGCACGAGTCAGGGGAGTTCACCCCTCCACTTT
CDR3aa: CASTSQGSSPLHF

d_gene: .
abundance: .
j_gene: TRBJ2-5
v_gene: TRBV6-1
CDR3nt: TGTGCCAGCAGTGATCGCGAGGGGCCAGAGACCCAGTACTTC
CDR3aa: CASSDREGPETQYF

d_gene: TRBD1
abundance: .
j_gene: TRBJ1-5
v_gene: TRBV5-1
CDR3nt: TGCGCCAGCAGCTTGGACAGGGGTCAGCCCCAGCATTTT
CDR3aa: CASSLDRGQPQHF

d_gene: .
abundance: .
j_gene: TRBJ1-5
v_gene: TRBV19
CDR3nt: TGTGCCAGTAGTCCTCAGGGGCGACAGCCCCAGCATTTT
CDR3aa: CASSPQGRQPQHF

d_gene: .
abundance: .
j_gene: TRBJ2-5
v_gene: TRBV28
CDR3nt: TGTGCCAGCAGCCAGCTGGTTGAAGAGACCCAGTACTTC
CDR3aa: CASSQLVEETQYF

d_gene: .
abundance: .
j_gene: TRBJ1-5
v_gene: TRBV4-3
CDR3nt: TGCGCCAGCAGCCAGGACCGGGCCCCCAATCAGCCCCAGCATTTT
CDR3aa: CASSQDRAPNQPQHF

d_gene: .
abundance: .
j_gene: TRBJ1-6
v_gene: TRBV7-9
CDR3nt: TGTGCCAGCAGCTTAGTTCTGACAGATAATTCACCCCTCCACTTT
CDR3aa: CASSLVLTDNSPLHF

d_gene: .
abundance: .
j_gene: TRBJ1-2
v_gene: TRBV6-5
CDR3nt: TGTGCCAGCAGTCCACGGGCCGATGGCTACACCTTC
CDR3aa: CASSPRADGYTF